Following are 24 T cell receptor beta chains from one sample sequenced in a study of identifying expanded T cells in peripheral blood. Repertoires were generated with immunoSEQ multiplex PCR, while TCRdb's copy carries only in-frame clones and drops some. The sample consists of under 150,000 clones, around 88% of them appearing once. The specimen was blood. The receptors derive from a person aged 18-70 years in good health.

The rearrangement uses TRBV29-1 and TRBJ2-3; 9 bases are a match to TRBD1. Germline-derived CDR1 and CDR2 are SQVTM and ANQGSEA. This CDR3 comprises 14 residues. The J segment lost 6 bases and the V segment lost 7 bases, leaving 11 bases of the junction unmatched. The CDR3 is CSGLQGAVADTQYF. CDR3 nucleotide sequence: TGCAGCGGCCTACAGGGGGCCGTTGCGGATACGCAGTATTTT.

This chain joins TRBV25-1 and TRBJ1-4; D uncertain. Looked up from germline, CDR1 is MGHDK and CDR2 is SYGVNS. This CDR3 has 10 amino acids. V gave up 8 bases and J gave up 5 bases, with 3 bases separating them. As DNA, the CDR3 is TGTGCCAGCTCGAATGAAAAACTGTTTTTT. Translated: CASSNEKLFF.

The gene calls are TRBV7-2 and TRBJ1-1; D gene ambiguous. CDR1 SGHTA and CDR2 FQGNSA come from the germline V gene. This CDR3 comprises 13 residues. The germline V and J ends were trimmed by 4 bases and 1 base, with 7 bases remaining between them. The CDR3 region has the DNA TGTGCCAGCAGCTCAAATTCGAACACTGAAGCTTTCTTT. Its translation is CASSSNSNTEAFF.

V gene TRBV7-3 combines with J gene TRBJ2-3; D gene unclear. V was trimmed by 5 bases and J by 5 bases, leaving 8 bases between them. The CDR3 totals 12 residues. Germline V lookup: CDR1 SGHTA, CDR2 FQGTGA. CDR3 residues: CASSQSRDTQYF. The DNA for the CDR3 is TGTGCCAGCAGCCAATCGAGAGATACGCAGTATTTT.

The V gene is TRBV5-4, the J gene TRBJ2-3, with 11 bases lining up with TRBD2. Germline values: CDR1 SGHNT, CDR2 YYREEE (reference sequence). The V and J ends lost 0 bases and 6 bases, in that order; junction bases with no gene match: 6. This CDR3 comprises 16 residues. DNA of the CDR3: TGTGCCAGCAGCTTGGGAGGGCCTAGCGGGGGGGATACGCAGTATTTT. This sequence encodes CASSLGGPSGGDTQYF. Full variable domain (remainder filled in from reference TRBV5-4 and TRBJ2-3): ETGVTQSPTHLIKTRGQQVTLRCSSQSGHNTVSWYQQALGQGPQFIFQYYREEENGRGNFPPRFSGLQFPNYSSELNVNALELDDSALYLCASSLGGPSGGDTQYFGPGTRLTVL.

This clone was detected a few times. The chain is built from TRBV19 and TRBJ1-5; D is uncertain. V was pared by 4 bases and J by 0 bases, with 4 bases between. The CDR3 sequence is 13 residues long. CDR1 LNHDA and CDR2 SQIVND come from the germline V gene (reference sequence). CDR3 residues: CASSKYSNQPQHF. The CDR3 bases are TGTGCCAGTAGTAAATATAGCAATCAGCCCCAGCATTTT.

The chain combines TRBV29-1 with TRBJ2-3; 10 bases map to TRBD2. J was trimmed by 0 bases and V by 5 bases; bases with no gene match: 8. The length of the CDR3 is 16 residues. Looked up from germline, CDR1 is SQVTM and CDR2 is ANQGSEA. This CDR3 reads CSVPLAGTSSTDTQYF. In nucleotides, the CDR3 is TGCAGCGTTCCACTAGCGGGGACATCTAGCACAGATACGCAGTATTTT.

This chain uses TRBV20-1 with TRBJ2-5; D gene ambiguous. The germline V gene encodes CDR1 DFQATT and CDR2 SNEGSKA (reference sequence). The CDR3 has 10 amino acids. Trimming shortened V by 4 bases and J by 3 bases, and 3 bases separated the two germline ends. CDR3 sequence (DNA): TGCAGTGCTATCGAAGAGACCCAGTACTTC. It is translated as CSAIEETQYF.

This clone is a singleton in its sample. The chain recombines TRBV11-2 with TRBJ2-2; D ambiguous. The CDR3 has 14 residues. The V gene's germline CDR1 is SGHAT and CDR2 FQNNGV. The V end was cut by 4 bases, the J end by 2 bases, with 8 bases between. The CDR3 sequence is CASSWVGNTGELFF. The CDR3, as DNA: TGTGCCAGCAGCTGGGTGGGCAACACCGGGGAGCTGTTTTTT.

The J gene is TRBJ2-2, the V gene TRBV4-2; no reliable D call. Per germline, CDR1 LGHNA and CDR2 YNFKEQ. The CDR3 consists of 13 residues. The germline V and J ends were trimmed by 2 bases and 1 base, with 2 bases remaining between them. The CDR3 sequence is CASSQRNTGELFF. The CDR3 DNA sequence: TGTGCCAGCAGCCAACGGAACACCGGGGAGCTGTTTTTT.

The chain carries TRBV5-1 and TRBJ2-1, with D possibly called TRBD1 or TRBD2 (5 bases each). CDR3 length equals 15 residues. Between the trimmed V and J ends, which lost 3 bases and 6 bases, there was a span of 16 bases. The germline CDR1 and CDR2 sequences are SGHRS and YFSETQ. The CDR3 protein is CASSSGTRAPNEQFF. CDR3 DNA sequence: TGCGCCAGCAGCTCCGGGACCCGAGCGCCCAATGAGCAGTTCTTC. The variable domain in full, completed from reference TRBV5-1 and TRBJ2-1, reads KAGVTQTPRYLIKTRGQQVTLSCSPISGHRSVSWYQQTPGQGLQFLFEYFSETQRNKGNFPGRFSGRQFSNSRSEMNVSTLELGDSALYLCASSSGTRAPNEQFFGPGTRLTVL.

The genes are TRBV5-1 and TRBJ2-5, with 9 positions matching TRBD2. The length of the CDR3 is 14 residues. With V trimmed by 1 base and J by 11 bases, 9 bases remained unmatched. The V gene's germline CDR1 is SGHRS and CDR2 YFSETQ. The CDR3 loop is CASSLRLADGEQYF. The CDR3 DNA reads as TGCGCCAGCAGCTTGAGACTAGCGGATGGGGAGCAGTACTTC.

V and J are TRBV25-1 and TRBJ1-2; tentatively, D is TRBD1 (6 bases). The V end was cut by 6 bases, the J end by 6 bases, with 20 bases between. This CDR3 is 15 amino acids long. CDR1 is MGHDK, CDR2 SYGVNS, per germline. Written as DNA, the CDR3 is TGTGCCAGCAGACCCTACAGGGATGGGAGCGATGGCTACACCTTC. As protein: CASRPYRDGSDGYTF.

The genes are TRBV18 and TRBJ1-1; D is unclear. The CDR3 extends over 13 amino acids. Germline CDR1 is KGHSH and CDR2 is LQKENI. Trimming left V 3 bases short and J 0 bases short, with 5 bases between. In DNA form, the CDR3 reads TGTGCCAGCTCACCTTCAATGAACACTGAAGCTTTCTTT. This encodes CASSPSMNTEAFF.

V and J are TRBV9 and TRBJ2-7; D call uncertain. CDR1 is SGDLS and CDR2 is YYNGEE in the germline V gene. Trimming pared 4 bases from V and 1 base from J, leaving 9 bases between. The CDR3 contains 13 residues. CDR3 sequence: CASSPRPSYEQYF. As DNA, the CDR3 is TGTGCCAGCAGCCCCCGCCCGTCCTACGAGCAGTACTTC.

The V call is TRBV2, the J call TRBJ2-7; D uncertain. V lost 4 bases, J lost 2 bases, and 15 bases lay in between. The CDR3 has 15 amino acids. The germline V gene has CDR1 SNHLY and CDR2 FYNNEI. CDR3 sequence reads: CASSGANPPTYEQYF. Here the CDR3 DNA reads TGTGCCAGCAGTGGGGCCAATCCGCCGACCTACGAGCAGTACTTC.

This chain links TRBV15 with TRBJ2-7, with D possibly TRBD1 on 5 matching bases. V shed 3 bases and J shed 3 bases, with 12 bases lying between them. The CDR3 is made up of 14 amino acids. Germline loops: CDR1 LNHNV, CDR2 YYDKDF (reference sequence). This chain's CDR3 is CATSRGQGIYEQYF. CDR3 sequence (DNA): TGTGCCACCAGCAGGGGGCAGGGTATCTACGAGCAGTACTTC.

The V call is TRBV10-3, the J call TRBJ2-1; TRBD1 matches 7 bases. The CDR3 loop spans 13 amino acids. V lost 5 bases, J lost 5 bases, and 3 bases stayed unmatched. CDR1 is ENHRY, CDR2 SYGVKD, per germline. CDR3 nucleotides: TGTGCCATCAGTAGTGACAGGGACAATGAGCAGTTCTTC. Translated, it gives CAISSDRDNEQFF.

This clone showed up just once. The chain employs TRBV27 and TRBJ2-7; the match to TRBD2 covers 13 bases. The germline V gene encodes CDR1 MNHEY and CDR2 SMNVEV (reference sequence). The CDR3 sequence is 14 residues long. V lost 8 bases and J lost 2; bases outside the gene matches: 3. The CDR3 DNA follows: TGTGCCAGCCGAGGACTAGCGGGAGCCTACGAGCAGTACTTC. This sequence encodes CASRGLAGAYEQYF.

This clone occurred a few times. The V gene is TRBV30, the J gene TRBJ1-5, with D maybe TRBD1 (6 bases). The V end lost 1 base, the J end lost 4 bases, and 8 bases lay between the germline ends. The germline V gene encodes CDR1 GTSNPN and CDR2 SVGIG (reference sequence). This CDR3 has 13 amino acids. The CDR3 loop is CAWSGDINQPQHF. CDR3 coding DNA: TGTGCCTGGAGTGGGGACATTAATCAGCCCCAGCATTTT.

J is TRBJ1-1 and V is TRBV7-8, with a tentative D call TRBD1 (5 bases). From germline, CDR1 is SGHVS and CDR2 FQNEAQ. The V gene lost 6 bases and the J gene lost 9 bases, with 14 bases spanning the gap. The CDR3 extends over 12 amino acids. The CDR3 DNA is TGTGCCAGCAGGACCGGGACCAATAAAGCTTTCTTT. Translation: CASRTGTNKAFF.

This clone was seen once. The CDR3 sequence is CASSPLTSSRVGYTF. CDR3 sequence (DNA): TGTGCCAGCAGCCCACTAACTTCTAGCCGCGTGGGCTACACCTTC. The chain links TRBV5-6 to TRBJ1-2; D remains unclear. Germline V CDR1 and CDR2: SGHDT, YYEEEE. The CDR3 loop spans 15 amino acids. V was shortened by 4 bases and J by 8 bases, with 21 bases between the two germline ends.

The V gene is TRBV18, the J gene TRBJ1-1, with TRBD1 matching 12 bases. The CDR3 consists of 15 residues. Germline lookup yields CDR1 KGHSH and CDR2 LQKENI. The V gene end was trimmed by 4 bases and the J gene end by 5 bases; junction bases not matched to a gene: 5. As DNA, the CDR3 is TGTGCCAGCTCACGGGACAGGGGGCAACGAACTGAAGCTTTCTTT. Its translation: CASSRDRGQRTEAFF.

The J gene is TRBJ1-5, the V gene TRBV9; 7 bases agree with TRBD1. The CDR3 totals 15 residues. Germline V gene sequence: CDR1 SGDLS, CDR2 YYNGEE. V gave up 3 bases and J gave up 1 base; unmatched junction bases: 4. The CDR3 sequence: CASSAAGGSNQPQHF. As DNA, the CDR3 is TGTGCCAGCAGCGCCGCAGGGGGGAGCAATCAGCCCCAGCATTTT.